This is a list of T cell receptor beta chains from one sample in a study of T cell repertoires in cytomegalovirus infection. A single record per CDR3 protein comes from TCRdb applying MiXCR to the reads. Counted here are around 440,000 distinct CDR3 sequences, over 9% occurring once; the ten biggest clones make up roughly 10%. The material sequenced was PBMCs. The receptors come from a human donor in good health (CMV status not recorded). Some clones in this sample may be carry-over from other donors' samples. The CDR3 runs from the conserved cysteine through the conserved F or W. D genes are given only for firm matches. Only some rows state a clone size, as once, few, many or a class for expanded clones.

j_gene	v_gene	d_gene	abundance	CDR3nt	CDR3aa
TRBJ2-6	TRBV7-9	-	many	TGTGCCAGCAGCCCCGACCGCTCTCGGGCCAACGTCCTGACTTTC	CASSPDRSRANVLTF
TRBJ2-7	TRBV25-1	-	many	TGTGCCAGCACGGTCGGCTACGAGCAGTACTTC	CASTVGYEQYF
TRBJ2-1	TRBV4-2	-	many	TGTGCCAGCAGCCAAGAGGGGCGGGCCGACAATGAGCAGTTCTTC	CASSQEGRADNEQFF
TRBJ1-6	TRBV20-1	-	-	TGCAGTGCGCTGGCAGTTTCCTACTCCTATAATTCACCCCTCCACTTT	CSALAVSYSYNSPLHF
TRBJ2-1	TRBV6-1	TRBD2	many	TGTGCCAGCAGGAGAGCGGGGGGCGAGCAGTTCTTC	CASRRAGGEQFF
TRBJ2-3	TRBV5-5	TRBD2	-	TGTGCCAGCAGCTCGGGGACTAGCGGGAGGGTCACAGATACGCAGTATTTT	CASSSGTSGRVTDTQYF
TRBJ1-5	TRBV20-1	TRBD1	-	TGCAGTGCTAGATGGGGGACAGGACATACTAGCAATCAGCCCCAGCATTTT	CSARWGTGHTSNQPQHF
TRBJ1-1	TRBV20-1	-	many	TGCAGTGCTAGAGAGTCCACAGGGATGAACACTGAAGCTTTCTTT	CSARESTGMNTEAFF
TRBJ2-7	TRBV6-6	-	many	TGTGCCAGCACCCTACGGCAGGGCTCCTACGAGCAGTACTTC	CASTLRQGSYEQYF
TRBJ2-7	TRBV18	-	many	TGTGCCAGCTCACCGTTGCGATCCGGCGAGCAGTACTTC	CASSPLRSGEQYF
TRBJ1-1	TRBV20-1	-	-	TGCAGTGCTCTAGGGCCGGGTCGCGGGGCCTCTGAAGCTTTCTTT	CSALGPGRGASEAFF
TRBJ2-2	TRBV4-1	-	many	TGCGCCAGCAGCCAATCGGGCCCCACTATTGCCGGGGAGCTGTTTTTT	CASSQSGPTIAGELFF
TRBJ2-1	TRBV7-8	-	many	TGTGCCAGCAGCTTTACCAGACAGGTCTCTGAGCAGTTCTTC	CASSFTRQVSEQFF
TRBJ2-2	TRBV7-8	TRBD2	many	TGTGCCAGCAGCCAAAACCCTAGCGGGGGGCTGGTCGGGGAGCTGTTTTTT	CASSQNPSGGLVGELFF
TRBJ2-5	TRBV3-1	-	-	TGTGCCAGCAGCCAAGATGGAGGGGCCCCCGATTGGGAGACCCAGTACTTC	CASSQDGGAPDWETQYF
TRBJ1-4	TRBV5-1	-	many	TGCGCCAGCAGCTACGGAGGGTCCAATGAAAAACTGTTTTTT	CASSYGGSNEKLFF
TRBJ1-6	TRBV11-2	TRBD1	few	TGTGCCAGCAGCTCGACAGGGGTCAATTCACCCCTCCACTTT	CASSSTGVNSPLHF
TRBJ1-2	TRBV7-2	-	many	TGTGCCAGCAGCTCCGCTGGCGGGGGGAATGGCTACACCTTC	CASSSAGGGNGYTF
TRBJ1-2	TRBV5-5	-	many	TGTGCCAGCAGCCCTTATGGGGAGAACTATGGCTACACCTTC	CASSPYGENYGYTF
TRBJ1-1	TRBV29-1	-	-	TGCAGCGTTGATCGAACAGGGAACACTGAAGCTTTCTTT	CSVDRTGNTEAFF
TRBJ2-7	TRBV28	-	many	TGTGCCAGTAATCTCGGGGGTAGGGCCTACGAGCAGTACTTC	CASNLGGRAYEQYF
TRBJ1-5	TRBV6-1	-	many	TGTGCCAGCATCGGACAACCCCCCAATCAGCCCCAGCATTTT	CASIGQPPNQPQHF
TRBJ2-7	TRBV27	TRBD2	-	TGTGCCAGCAGTTTACTAGCGGGAGATCCCCTCTACGAGCAGTACTTC	CASSLLAGDPLYEQYF
TRBJ2-1	TRBV30	-	few	TGTGCCTGGAGTCCCCTAAAGCTGGCCAGCTCCTACAATGAGCAGTTCTTC	CAWSPLKLASSYNEQFF
TRBJ2-7	TRBV29-1	TRBD1	-	TGCAGCGTTGAGGGGGACAGGGTGACCGAGCAGTACTTC	CSVEGDRVTEQYF
TRBJ2-5	TRBV7-9	-	-	TGTGCCAGCAGCTCTAGCATTGAAGAGACCCAGTACTTC	CASSSSIEETQYF
TRBJ2-1	TRBV7-3	TRBD1	many	TGTGCCAGCAGCCGCTGGGGGACAGGGGGCGATGGGATCAATGAGCAGTTCTTC	CASSRWGTGGDGINEQFF
TRBJ2-1	TRBV6-1	TRBD2	many	TGTGCCAGCAGTGCCAAGACTAGCCCGGGTAGACACAATGAGCAGTTCTTC	CASSAKTSPGRHNEQFF
TRBJ1-1	TRBV20-1	-	many	TGCAGTGCTAGAGCTTCACAGTTGGAATTCTTT	CSARASQLEFF
TRBJ2-5	TRBV2	-	-	TGTGCCAGCAGCGCAGAGGGGAAGGAGACCCAGTACTTC	CASSAEGKETQYF
TRBJ2-2	TRBV28	-	many	TGTGCCAGCAGTCCTTCGGGGGGCGTGAACACCGGGGAGCTGTTTTTT	CASSPSGGVNTGELFF
TRBJ2-7	TRBV9	TRBD1	-	TGTGCCAGCAGCGTAGACGGGACAGGGTACTACGAGCAGTACTTC	CASSVDGTGYYEQYF
TRBJ1-5	TRBV19	TRBD1	few	TGTGCCAGTAGTACAACCGGGACAGGGAATGCTGGCAATCAGCCCCAGCATTTT	CASSTTGTGNAGNQPQHF
TRBJ1-1	TRBV18	TRBD1	few	TGTGCCAGCTCACCGCAAATGTACGACAGGGCCACTGAAGCTTTCTTT	CASSPQMYDRATEAFF